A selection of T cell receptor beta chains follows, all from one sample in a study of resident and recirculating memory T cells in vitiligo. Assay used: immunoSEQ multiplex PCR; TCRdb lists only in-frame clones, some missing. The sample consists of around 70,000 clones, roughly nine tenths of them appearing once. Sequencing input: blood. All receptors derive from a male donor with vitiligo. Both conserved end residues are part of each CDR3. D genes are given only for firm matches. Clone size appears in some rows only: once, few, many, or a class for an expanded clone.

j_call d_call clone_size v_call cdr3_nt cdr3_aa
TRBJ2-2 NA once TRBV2 TGTGCCAGCAGTGTCTATGACACCGGGGAGCTGTTTTTT CASSVYDTGELFF
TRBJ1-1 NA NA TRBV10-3 TGTGCCATCAGTGGTATGCACCCCACAGGGTTCGCTGAAGCTTTCTTT CAISGMHPTGFAEAFF
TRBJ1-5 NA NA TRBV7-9 TGTGCCAGCAGCTTAGGGCAGGGAAACGTTAATCAGCCCCAGCATTTT CASSLGQGNVNQPQHF
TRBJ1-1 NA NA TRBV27 TGTGCCAGCAGTTTCCGGCCGGGAGGGCTGATGAACACTGAAGCTTTCTTT CASSFRPGGLMNTEAFF
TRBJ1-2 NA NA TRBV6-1 TGTGCCAGCAGTGAAGCCGGGAGCCAGTATGGCTACACCTTC CASSEAGSQYGYTF
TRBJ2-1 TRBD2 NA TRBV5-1 TGCGCCAGCAGCTACGCGAGCGGGGGTTCTTACAATGAGCAGTTCTTC CASSYASGGSYNEQFF
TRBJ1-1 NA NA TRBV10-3 TGTGCCATCAGTGAGTCGGGCGGGGTAGTCGAAGCTTTCTTT CAISESGGVVEAFF
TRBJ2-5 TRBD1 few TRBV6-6 TGTGCCAGCAGCGCCACCCGGGACAGGGTACAAGAGACCCAGTACTTC CASSATRDRVQETQYF
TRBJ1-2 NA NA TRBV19 TGTGCCAGTATGGTGGGAGGAGATCCTAACTATGGCTACACCTTC CASMVGGDPNYGYTF
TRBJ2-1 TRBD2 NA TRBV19 TGTGCCAGTAGTATAGGACTAGCGGGGGGGCTGAATGAGCAGTTCTTC CASSIGLAGGLNEQFF
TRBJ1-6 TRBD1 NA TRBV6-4 TGTGCCAGCAGTGACGACCCGGGACAGGCTTGGCCACCCCTCCACTTT CASSDDPGQAWPPLHF
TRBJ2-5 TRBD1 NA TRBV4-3 TGCGCCAGCAGCCAAGGACAGGGGGAGACCCAGTACTTC CASSQGQGETQYF
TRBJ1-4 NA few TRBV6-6 TGTGCCAGTAGAGGCTCAACTAATGAAAAACTGTTTTTT CASRGSTNEKLFF
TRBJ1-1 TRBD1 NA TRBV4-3 TGCGCCAGCAGCCAAGAACTCACCGGGACAGGGAGACAGAACACTGAAGCTTTCTTT CASSQELTGTGRQNTEAFF
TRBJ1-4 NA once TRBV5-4 TGTGCCAGCAGCTTGGGGGGCCTTAAACTGTTTTTT CASSLGGLKLFF
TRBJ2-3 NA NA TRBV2 TGTGCCAGCAGCGGACTTTGGACCCGCACAGATACGCAGTATTTT CASSGLWTRTDTQYF
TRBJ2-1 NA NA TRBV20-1 TGCAGTGCTAGTAACAATGAGCAGTTCTTC CSASNNEQFF
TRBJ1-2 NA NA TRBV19 TGTGCCAGTAGTCCTAATTCCCAGGGGCTAATCTATGGCTACACCTTC CASSPNSQGLIYGYTF
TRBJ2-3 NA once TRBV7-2 TGTGCCAGCACCAACCCAGGTAGCACAGATACGCAGTATTTT CASTNPGSTDTQYF
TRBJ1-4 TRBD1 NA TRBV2 TGTGCCAGCGCGGGACAGGAGGGTGAAAAACTGTTTTTT CASAGQEGEKLFF
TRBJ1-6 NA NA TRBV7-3 TGTGCCAGCAGCTTAGTGGGGAGTTCACCCCTCCACTTT CASSLVGSSPLHF
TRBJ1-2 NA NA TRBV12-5 TGTGCTAGTGGTGCCCCGGGAGGGAAATATGGCTACACCTTC CASGAPGGKYGYTF
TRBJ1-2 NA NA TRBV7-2 TGTGCCAGCAGCTTAGGGTTCCGAGAACTTAACTATGGCTACACCTTC CASSLGFRELNYGYTF
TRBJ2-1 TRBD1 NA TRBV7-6 TGTGCCAGCAGCTCCGGGACAGGGAATTACAATGAGCAGTTCTTC CASSSGTGNYNEQFF
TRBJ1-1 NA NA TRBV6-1 TGTGCCAGCAGACCCACTTACACTGAAGCTTTCTTT CASRPTYTEAFF